The sequence of this T cell receptor beta chain was determined in a study of lymphopenia after photon versus proton radiotherapy. Study conclusions and caveats: Larger post-nadir TCR diversity loss correlated inversely with survival in deceased patients.

To note about this clone: Its specificity is not known.

CDR1 is ENHRY, CDR2 SYGVKD, per germline. The V gene end was trimmed by 4 bases and the J gene end by 0 bases; junction bases not matched to a gene: 1. The CDR3 extends over 14 amino acids. Profiled with immunoSEQ multiplex PCR; TCRdb holds only in-frame clones, not every one. The table records around 22,000 clones, roughly 80% of them present only once. Sequenced material: peripheral blood, taken from a patient treated with photon-based radiotherapy. This TCR came from a man aged 35-49 years with gastric cancer. The J gene is TRBJ1-1, the V gene TRBV10-3; 8 nucleotides align to TRBD1. Here the CDR3 DNA reads TGTGCCATCAGTGCAGGGGGCATGAACACTGAAGCTTTCTTT. Amino acids: CAISAGGMNTEAFF.